The 2 T cell receptor beta chains below come from one sample, sequenced in a study of radiotherapy plus CTLA-4 blockade in lung cancer. Using immunoSEQ multiplex PCR, the repertoire was profiled, and TCRdb retains in-frame clones only, with some absent. The table includes 70,000 to 95,000 clones, approximately 83% detected once. Here the sequenced sample was peripheral blood, taken from a patient treated with radiotherapy plus ipilimumab. The receptors were gathered from a human donor with non-small cell lung cancer that progressed on radiotherapy plus ipilimumab.

This sequence joins TRBV29-1 and TRBJ1-1; the D gene is possibly TRBD1 (5 bases). Germline lookup yields CDR1 SQVTM and CDR2 ANQGSEA. The CDR3 runs to 11 residues. V gave up 4 bases and J gave up 6 bases, with 9 bases separating them. The CDR3 protein is CSVVLTAEAFF. The CDR3 DNA reads TGCAGCGTTGTGTTGACAGCTGAAGCTTTCTTT.

The chain's CDR3 is CSVAGRVTDTQYF. CDR3 coding DNA: TGCAGCGTTGCTGGCAGGGTCACAGATACGCAGTATTTT. The chain recombines TRBV29-1 with TRBJ2-3; tentatively, D is TRBD1 (5 bases). Trimming took 4 bases from V and 2 from J, leaving 10 bases between them. The V gene's germline CDR1 is SQVTM and CDR2 ANQGSEA. The CDR3 has 13 amino acids.